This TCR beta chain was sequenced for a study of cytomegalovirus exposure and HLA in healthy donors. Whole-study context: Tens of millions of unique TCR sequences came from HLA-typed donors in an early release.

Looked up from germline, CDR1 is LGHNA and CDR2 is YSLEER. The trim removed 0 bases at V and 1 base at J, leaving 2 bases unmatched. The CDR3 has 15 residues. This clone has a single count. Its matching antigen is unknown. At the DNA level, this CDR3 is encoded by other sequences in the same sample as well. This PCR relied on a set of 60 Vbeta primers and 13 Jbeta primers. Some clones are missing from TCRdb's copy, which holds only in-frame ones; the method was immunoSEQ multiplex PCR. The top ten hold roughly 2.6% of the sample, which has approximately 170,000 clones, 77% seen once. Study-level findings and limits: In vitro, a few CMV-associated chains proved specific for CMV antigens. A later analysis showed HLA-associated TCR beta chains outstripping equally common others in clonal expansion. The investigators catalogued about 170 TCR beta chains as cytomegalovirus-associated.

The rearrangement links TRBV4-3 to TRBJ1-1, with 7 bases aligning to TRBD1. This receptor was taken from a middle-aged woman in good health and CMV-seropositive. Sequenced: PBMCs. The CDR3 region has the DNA TGCGCCAGCAGCCAAGACAGGGGGAGGAACACTGAAGCTTTCTTT. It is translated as CASSQDRGRNTEAFF.